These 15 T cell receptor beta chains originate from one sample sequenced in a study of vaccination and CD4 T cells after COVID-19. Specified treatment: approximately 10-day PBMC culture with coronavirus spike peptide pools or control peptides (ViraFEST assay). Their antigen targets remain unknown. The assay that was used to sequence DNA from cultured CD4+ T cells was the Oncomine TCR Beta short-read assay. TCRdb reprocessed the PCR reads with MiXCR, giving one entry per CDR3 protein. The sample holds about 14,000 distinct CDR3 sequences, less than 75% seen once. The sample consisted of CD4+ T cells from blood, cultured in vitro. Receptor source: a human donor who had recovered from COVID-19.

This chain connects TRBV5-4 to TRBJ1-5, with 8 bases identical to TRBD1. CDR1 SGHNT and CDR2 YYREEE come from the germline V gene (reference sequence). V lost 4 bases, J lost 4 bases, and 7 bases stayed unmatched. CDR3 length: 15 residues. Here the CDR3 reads CASSLDRARNQPQHF. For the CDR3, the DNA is TGTGCCAGCAGCCTGGACAGGGCGCGAAATCAGCCCCAGCATTTT.

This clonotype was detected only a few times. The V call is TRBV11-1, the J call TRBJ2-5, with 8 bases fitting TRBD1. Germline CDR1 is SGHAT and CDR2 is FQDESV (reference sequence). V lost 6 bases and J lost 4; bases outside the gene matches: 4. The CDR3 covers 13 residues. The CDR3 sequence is CASSNDRGETQYF. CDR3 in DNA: TGTGCCAGCAGTAACGACAGGGGAGAGACCCAGTACTTC.

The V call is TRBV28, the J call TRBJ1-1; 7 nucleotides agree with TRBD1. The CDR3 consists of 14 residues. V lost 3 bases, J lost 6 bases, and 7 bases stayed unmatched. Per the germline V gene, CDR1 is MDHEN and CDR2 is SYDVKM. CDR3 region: CASSFGQVPSEAFF. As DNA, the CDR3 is TGTGCCAGCAGTTTCGGACAGGTTCCCTCTGAAGCTTTCTTT.

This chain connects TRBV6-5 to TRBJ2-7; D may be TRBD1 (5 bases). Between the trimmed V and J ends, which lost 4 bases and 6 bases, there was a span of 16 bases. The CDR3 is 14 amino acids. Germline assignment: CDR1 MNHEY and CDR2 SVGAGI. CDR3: CASSSPLGLGEQYF. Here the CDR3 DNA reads TGTGCCAGCAGTTCCCCCCTGGGGCTTGGCGAGCAGTACTTC.

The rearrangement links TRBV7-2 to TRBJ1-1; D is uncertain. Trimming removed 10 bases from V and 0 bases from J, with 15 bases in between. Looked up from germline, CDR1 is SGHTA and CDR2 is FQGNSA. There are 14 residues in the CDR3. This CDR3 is CATKEGNVNTEAFF. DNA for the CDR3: TGTGCCACCAAGGAGGGCAACGTGAACACTGAAGCTTTCTTT.

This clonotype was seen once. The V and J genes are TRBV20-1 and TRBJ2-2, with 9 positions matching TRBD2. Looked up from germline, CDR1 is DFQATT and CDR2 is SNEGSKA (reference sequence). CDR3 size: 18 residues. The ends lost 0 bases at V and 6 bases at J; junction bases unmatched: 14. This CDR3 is CSARDWAMGLAGSGELFF. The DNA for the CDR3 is TGCAGTGCTAGAGACTGGGCGATGGGGCTAGCGGGATCCGGGGAGCTGTTTTTT.

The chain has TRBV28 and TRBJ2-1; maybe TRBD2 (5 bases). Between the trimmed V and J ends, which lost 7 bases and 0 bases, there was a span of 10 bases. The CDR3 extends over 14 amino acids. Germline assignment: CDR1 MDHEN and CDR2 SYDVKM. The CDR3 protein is CASTPSGSYNEQFF. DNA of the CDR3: TGTGCCAGCACCCCCAGCGGCTCCTACAATGAGCAGTTCTTC.

CDR3 amino acids: CASSLYWPGNLGGYTF. CDR3 nucleotide sequence: TGTGCCAGCAGTCTATACTGGCCAGGGAATCTGGGTGGCTACACCTTC. The gene calls are TRBV28 and TRBJ1-2; D possibly corresponds to TRBD1 (5 bases). Germline CDR1 MDHEN, CDR2 SYDVKM. The V gene lost 5 bases and the J gene lost 7 bases, with 23 bases spanning the gap. This CDR3 has 16 amino acids.

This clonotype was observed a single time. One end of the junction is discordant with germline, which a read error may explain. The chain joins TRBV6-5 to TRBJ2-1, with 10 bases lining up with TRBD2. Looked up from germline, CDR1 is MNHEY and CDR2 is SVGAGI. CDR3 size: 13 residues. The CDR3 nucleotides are TGTGCCAGCAGTTACTCCGGGCTAGCGGGAGAACTCTTC. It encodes CASSYSGLAGELF.

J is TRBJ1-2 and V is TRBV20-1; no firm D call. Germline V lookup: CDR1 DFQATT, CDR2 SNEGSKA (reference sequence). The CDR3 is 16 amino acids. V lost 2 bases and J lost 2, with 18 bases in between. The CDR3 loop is CSARPLTRANNYGYTF. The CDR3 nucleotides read TGCAGTGCTAGACCCCTGACGCGGGCGAACAACTATGGCTACACCTTC.

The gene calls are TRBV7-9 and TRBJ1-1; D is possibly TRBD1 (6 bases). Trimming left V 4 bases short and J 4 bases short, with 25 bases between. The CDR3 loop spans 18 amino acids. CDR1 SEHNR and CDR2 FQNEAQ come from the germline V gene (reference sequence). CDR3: CASSSFGWGGGQGTEAFF. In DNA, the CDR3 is TGTGCCAGCAGCTCTTTCGGTTGGGGGGGCGGTCAGGGCACTGAAGCTTTCTTT.

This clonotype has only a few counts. CDR3 sequence reads: CASTKGAGNQPQHF. DNA for the CDR3: TGTGCCAGCACGAAGGGGGCTGGCAATCAGCCCCAGCATTTT. The rearrangement uses TRBV6-1 and TRBJ1-5; 7 bases are a match to TRBD1. This CDR3 region has 14 residues. V gave up 7 bases and J gave up 2 bases; unmatched junction bases: 5. Germline V lookup: CDR1 MNHNS, CDR2 SASEGT.

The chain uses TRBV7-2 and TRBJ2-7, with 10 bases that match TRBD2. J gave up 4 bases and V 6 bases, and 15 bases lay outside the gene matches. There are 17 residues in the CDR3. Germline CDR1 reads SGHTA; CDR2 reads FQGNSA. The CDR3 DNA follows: TGTGCCAGCAGTCAGAGGCTTGCTAGCGGGAGTTGGTACGAGCAGTACTTC. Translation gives CASSQRLASGSWYEQYF.

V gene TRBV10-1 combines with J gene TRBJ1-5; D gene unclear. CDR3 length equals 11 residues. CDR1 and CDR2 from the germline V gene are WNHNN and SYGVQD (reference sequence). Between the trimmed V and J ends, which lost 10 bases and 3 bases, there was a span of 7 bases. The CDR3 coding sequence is TGCGCCACCCTATCCAATCAGCCCCAGCATTTT. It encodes CATLSNQPQHF.

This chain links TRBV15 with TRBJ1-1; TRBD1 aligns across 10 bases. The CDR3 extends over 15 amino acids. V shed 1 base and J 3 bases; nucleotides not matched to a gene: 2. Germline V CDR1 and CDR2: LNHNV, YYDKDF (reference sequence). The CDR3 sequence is CATSRGTGGYTEAFF. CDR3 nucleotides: TGTGCCACCAGCAGAGGGACAGGGGGTTACACTGAAGCTTTCTTT. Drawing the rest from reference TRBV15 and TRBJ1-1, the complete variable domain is DAMVIQNPRYQVTQFGKPVTLSCSQTLNHNVMYWYQQKSSQAPKLLFHYYDKDFNNEADTPDNFQSRRPNTSFCFLDIRSPGLGDTAMYLCATSRGTGGYTEAFFGQGTRLTVV.